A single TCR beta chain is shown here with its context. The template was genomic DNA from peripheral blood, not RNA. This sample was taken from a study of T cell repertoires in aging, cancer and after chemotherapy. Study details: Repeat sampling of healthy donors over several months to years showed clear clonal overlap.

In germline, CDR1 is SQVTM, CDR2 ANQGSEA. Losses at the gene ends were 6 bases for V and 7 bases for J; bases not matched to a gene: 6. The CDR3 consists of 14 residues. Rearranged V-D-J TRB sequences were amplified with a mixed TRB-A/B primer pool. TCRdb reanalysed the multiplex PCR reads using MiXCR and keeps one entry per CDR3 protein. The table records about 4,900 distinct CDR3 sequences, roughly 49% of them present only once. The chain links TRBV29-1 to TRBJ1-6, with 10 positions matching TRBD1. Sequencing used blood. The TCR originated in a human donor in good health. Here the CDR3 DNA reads TGCAGCGTCCGACAGGGGGCAGAGAATTCACCCCTCCACTTT. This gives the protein CSVRQGAENSPLHF.